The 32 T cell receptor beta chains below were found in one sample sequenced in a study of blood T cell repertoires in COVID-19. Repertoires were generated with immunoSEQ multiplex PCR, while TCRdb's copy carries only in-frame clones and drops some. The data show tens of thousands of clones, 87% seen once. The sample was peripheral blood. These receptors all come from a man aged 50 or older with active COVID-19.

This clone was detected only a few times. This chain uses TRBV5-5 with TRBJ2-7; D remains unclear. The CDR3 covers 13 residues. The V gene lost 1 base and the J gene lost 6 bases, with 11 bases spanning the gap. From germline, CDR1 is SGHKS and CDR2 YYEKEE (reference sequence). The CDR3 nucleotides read TGTGCCAGCAGCTTGTTGCAGGCCGGCGAGCAGTACTTC. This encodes CASSLLQAGEQYF.

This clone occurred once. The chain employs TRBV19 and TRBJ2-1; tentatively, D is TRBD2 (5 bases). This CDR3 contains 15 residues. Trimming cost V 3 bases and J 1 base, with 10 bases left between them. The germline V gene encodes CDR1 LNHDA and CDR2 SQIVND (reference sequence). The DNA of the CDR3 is TGTGCCAGTAGTATGGACGAGGGATCCTACAATGAGCAGTTCTTC. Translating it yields CASSMDEGSYNEQFF.

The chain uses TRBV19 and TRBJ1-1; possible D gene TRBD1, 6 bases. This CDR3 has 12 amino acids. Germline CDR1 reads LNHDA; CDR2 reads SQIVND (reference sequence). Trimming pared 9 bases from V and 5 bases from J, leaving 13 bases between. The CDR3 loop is CASTYRATEAFF. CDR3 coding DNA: TGTGCCAGCACCTACAGGGCGACTGAAGCTTTCTTT.

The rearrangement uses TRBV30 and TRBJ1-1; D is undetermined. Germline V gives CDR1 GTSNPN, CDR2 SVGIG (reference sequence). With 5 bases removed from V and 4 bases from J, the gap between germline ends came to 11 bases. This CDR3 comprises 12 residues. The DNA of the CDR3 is TGTGCCTGGGTTCGCCCGAGCACTGAAGCTTTCTTT. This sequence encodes CAWVRPSTEAFF.

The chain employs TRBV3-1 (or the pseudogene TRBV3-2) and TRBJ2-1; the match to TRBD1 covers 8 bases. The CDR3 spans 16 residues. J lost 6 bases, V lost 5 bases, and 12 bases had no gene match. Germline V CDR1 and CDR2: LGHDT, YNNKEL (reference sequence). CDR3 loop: CASSVWTGTSANEQFF. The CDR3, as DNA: TGTGCCAGCAGCGTATGGACAGGGACCTCGGCCAATGAGCAGTTCTTC.

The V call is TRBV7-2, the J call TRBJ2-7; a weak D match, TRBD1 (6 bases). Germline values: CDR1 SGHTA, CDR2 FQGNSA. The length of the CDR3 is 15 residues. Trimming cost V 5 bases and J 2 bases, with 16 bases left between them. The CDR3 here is CASSLGAFRAYEQYF. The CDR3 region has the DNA TGTGCCAGCAGCCTGGGGGCTTTCCGGGCCTACGAGCAGTACTTC. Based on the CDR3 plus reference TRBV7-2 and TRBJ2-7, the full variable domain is GAGVSQSPSNKVTEKGKDVELRCDPISGHTALYWYRQSLGQGLEFLIYFQGNSAPDKSGLPSDRFSAERTGGSVSTLTIQRTQQEDSAVYLCASSLGAFRAYEQYFGPGTRLTVT.

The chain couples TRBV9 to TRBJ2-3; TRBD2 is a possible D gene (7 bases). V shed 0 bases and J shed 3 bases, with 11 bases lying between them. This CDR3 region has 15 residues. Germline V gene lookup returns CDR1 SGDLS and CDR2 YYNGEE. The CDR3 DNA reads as TGTGCCAGCAGCGTAGCACAGGGAGGGACAGATACGCAGTATTTT. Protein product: CASSVAQGGTDTQYF.

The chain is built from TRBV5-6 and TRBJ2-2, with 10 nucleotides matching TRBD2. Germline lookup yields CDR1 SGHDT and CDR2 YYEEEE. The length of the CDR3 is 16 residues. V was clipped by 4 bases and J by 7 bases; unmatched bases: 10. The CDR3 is CASSPGLAFAGGELFF. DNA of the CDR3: TGTGCCAGCAGCCCGGGACTAGCGTTTGCAGGCGGGGAGCTGTTTTTT.

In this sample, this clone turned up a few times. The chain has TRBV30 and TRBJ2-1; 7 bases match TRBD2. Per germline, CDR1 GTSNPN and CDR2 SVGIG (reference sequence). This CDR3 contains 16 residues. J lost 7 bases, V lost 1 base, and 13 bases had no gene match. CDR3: CAWSELGIGRRNEQFF. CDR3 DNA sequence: TGTGCCTGGAGTGAATTAGGAATCGGGAGGAGGAATGAGCAGTTCTTC.

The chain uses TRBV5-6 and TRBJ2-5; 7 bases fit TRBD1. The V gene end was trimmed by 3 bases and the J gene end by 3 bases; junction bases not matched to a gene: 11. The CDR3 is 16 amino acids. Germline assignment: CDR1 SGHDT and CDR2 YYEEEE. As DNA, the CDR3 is TGTGCCAGCAGCTCACTGACAGGGTGGGCGGAAGAGACCCAGTACTTC. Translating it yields CASSSLTGWAEETQYF.

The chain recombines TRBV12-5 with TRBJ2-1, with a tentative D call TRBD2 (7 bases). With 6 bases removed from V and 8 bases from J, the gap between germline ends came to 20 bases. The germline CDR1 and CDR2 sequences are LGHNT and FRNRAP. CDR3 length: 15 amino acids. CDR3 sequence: CASGLRGRGQDEQFF. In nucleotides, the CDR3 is TGTGCTAGTGGCCTCCGGGGGCGGGGGCAGGATGAGCAGTTCTTC.

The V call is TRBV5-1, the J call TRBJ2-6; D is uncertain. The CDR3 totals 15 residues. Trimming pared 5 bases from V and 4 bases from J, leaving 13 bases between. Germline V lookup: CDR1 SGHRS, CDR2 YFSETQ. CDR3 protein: CASSPSRSGANVLTF. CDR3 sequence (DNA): TGCGCCAGCAGTCCTTCCAGGTCCGGGGCCAACGTCCTGACTTTC.

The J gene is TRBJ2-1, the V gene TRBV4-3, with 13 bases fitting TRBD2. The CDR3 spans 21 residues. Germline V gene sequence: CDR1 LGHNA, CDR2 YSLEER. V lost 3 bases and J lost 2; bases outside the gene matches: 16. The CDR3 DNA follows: TGCGCCAGCAGCCAGGGACCGGGACTAGCGGGAACTTGGGGTACCTACAATGAGCAGTTCTTC. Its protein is CASSQGPGLAGTWGTYNEQFF.

The CDR3 spells CASARGRGKENEKLFF. CDR3 nucleotides: TGTGCCAGTGCAAGGGGCAGGGGAAAGGAAAATGAAAAACTGTTTTTT. The chain joins TRBV19 to TRBJ1-4, with D perhaps matching TRBD1 (6 bases). From germline, CDR1 is LNHDA and CDR2 SQIVND (reference sequence). The CDR3 loop spans 16 amino acids. Trimming took off 8 bases at V and 5 bases at J, with 21 bases between the two ends.

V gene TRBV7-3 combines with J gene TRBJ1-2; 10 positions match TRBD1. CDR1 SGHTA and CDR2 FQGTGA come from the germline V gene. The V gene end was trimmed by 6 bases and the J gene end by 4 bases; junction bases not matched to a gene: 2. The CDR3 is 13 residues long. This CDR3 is CASSRTGGYGYTF. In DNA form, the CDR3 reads TGTGCCAGCAGTAGGACAGGGGGCTATGGCTACACCTTC.

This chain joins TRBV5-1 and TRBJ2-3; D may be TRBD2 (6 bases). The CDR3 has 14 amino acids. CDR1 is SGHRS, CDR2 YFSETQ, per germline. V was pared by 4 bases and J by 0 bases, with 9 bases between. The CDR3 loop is CASSPSVSTDTQYF. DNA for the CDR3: TGCGCCAGCAGCCCTAGCGTAAGCACAGATACGCAGTATTTT.

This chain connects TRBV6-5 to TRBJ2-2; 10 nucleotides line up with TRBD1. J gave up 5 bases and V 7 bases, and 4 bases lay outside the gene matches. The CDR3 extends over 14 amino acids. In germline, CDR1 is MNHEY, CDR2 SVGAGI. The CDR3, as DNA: TGTGCCAGCATTCGACAGGGGGCGACCGGGGAGCTGTTTTTT. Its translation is CASIRQGATGELFF.

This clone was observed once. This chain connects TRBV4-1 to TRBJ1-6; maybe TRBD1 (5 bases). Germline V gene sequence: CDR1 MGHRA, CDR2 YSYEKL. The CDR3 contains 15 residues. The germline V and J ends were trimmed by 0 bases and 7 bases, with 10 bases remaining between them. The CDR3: CASSQERGGNSPLHF. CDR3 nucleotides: TGCGCCAGCAGCCAAGAGCGGGGGGGGAATTCACCCCTCCACTTT.

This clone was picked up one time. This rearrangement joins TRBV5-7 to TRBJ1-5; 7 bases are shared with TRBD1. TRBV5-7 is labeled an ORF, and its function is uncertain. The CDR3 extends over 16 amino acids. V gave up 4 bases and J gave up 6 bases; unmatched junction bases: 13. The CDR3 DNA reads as TGTGCCAGCAGCCTTCCGGACAGGCGCCCCCCTCAGCCCCAGCATTTT. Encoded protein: CASSLPDRRPPQPQHF.

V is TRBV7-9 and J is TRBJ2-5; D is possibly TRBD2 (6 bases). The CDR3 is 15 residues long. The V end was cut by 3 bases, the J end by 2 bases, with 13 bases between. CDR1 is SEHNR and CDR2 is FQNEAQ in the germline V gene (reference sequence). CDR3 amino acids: CASSFPRGTQETQYF. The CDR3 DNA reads TGTGCCAGCAGCTTCCCCCGAGGGACTCAAGAGACCCAGTACTTC. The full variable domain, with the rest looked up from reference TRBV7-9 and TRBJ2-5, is DTGVSQNPRHKITKRGQNVTFRCDPISEHNRLYWYRQTLGQGPEFLTYFQNEAQLEKSRLLSDRFSAERPKGSFSTLEIQRTEQGDSAMYLCASSFPRGTQETQYFGPGTRLLVL.

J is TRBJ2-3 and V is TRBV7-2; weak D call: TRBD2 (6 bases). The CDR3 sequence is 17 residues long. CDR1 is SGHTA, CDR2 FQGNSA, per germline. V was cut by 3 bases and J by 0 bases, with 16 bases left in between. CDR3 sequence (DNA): TGTGCCAGCAGCTTCCAGTGGGGTGGGGGGAGCACAGATACGCAGTATTTT. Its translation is CASSFQWGGGSTDTQYF.

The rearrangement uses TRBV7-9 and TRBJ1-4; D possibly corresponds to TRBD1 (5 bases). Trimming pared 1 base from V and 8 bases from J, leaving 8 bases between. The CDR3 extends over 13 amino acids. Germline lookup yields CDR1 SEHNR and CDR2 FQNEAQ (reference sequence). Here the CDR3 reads CASSLGRGEKLFF. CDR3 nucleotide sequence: TGTGCCAGCAGCTTAGGCCGGGGGGAAAAACTGTTTTTT.

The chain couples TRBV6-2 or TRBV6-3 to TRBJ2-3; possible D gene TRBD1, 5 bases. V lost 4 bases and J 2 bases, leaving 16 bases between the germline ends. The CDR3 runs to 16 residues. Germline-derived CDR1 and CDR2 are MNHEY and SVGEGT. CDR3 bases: TGTGCCAGCAGTTCCCGGACAACGTCCAACACAGATACGCAGTATTTT. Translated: CASSSRTTSNTDTQYF.

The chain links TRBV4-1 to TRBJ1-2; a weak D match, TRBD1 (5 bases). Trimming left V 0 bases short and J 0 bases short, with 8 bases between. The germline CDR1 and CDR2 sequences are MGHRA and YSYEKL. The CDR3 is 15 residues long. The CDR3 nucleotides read TGCGCCAGCAGCCAAGATACAGGACCTAACTATGGCTACACCTTC. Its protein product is CASSQDTGPNYGYTF.

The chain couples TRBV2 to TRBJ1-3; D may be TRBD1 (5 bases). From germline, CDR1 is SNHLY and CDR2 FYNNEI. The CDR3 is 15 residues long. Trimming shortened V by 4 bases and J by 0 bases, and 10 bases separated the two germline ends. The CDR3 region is CASSGQRGSGNTIYF. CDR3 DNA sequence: TGTGCCAGCAGTGGACAGCGAGGCTCTGGAAACACCATATATTTT.

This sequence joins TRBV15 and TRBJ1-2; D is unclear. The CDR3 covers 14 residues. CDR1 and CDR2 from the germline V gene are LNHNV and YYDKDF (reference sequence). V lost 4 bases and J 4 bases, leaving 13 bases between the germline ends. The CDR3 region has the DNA TGTGCCACCAGCATCCGACGGGGTTCCTATGGCTACACCTTC. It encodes CATSIRRGSYGYTF. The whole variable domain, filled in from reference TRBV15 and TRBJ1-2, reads DAMVIQNPRYQVTQFGKPVTLSCSQTLNHNVMYWYQQKSSQAPKLLFHYYDKDFNNEADTPDNFQSRRPNTSFCFLDIRSPGLGDTAMYLCATSIRRGSYGYTFGSGTRLTVV.

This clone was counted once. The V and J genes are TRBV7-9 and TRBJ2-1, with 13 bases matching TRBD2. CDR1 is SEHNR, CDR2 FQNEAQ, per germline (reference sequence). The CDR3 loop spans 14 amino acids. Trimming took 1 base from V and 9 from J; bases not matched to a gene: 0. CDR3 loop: CASSLGLAGGEQFF. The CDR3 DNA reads TGTGCCAGCAGCTTAGGACTAGCGGGGGGTGAGCAGTTCTTC.

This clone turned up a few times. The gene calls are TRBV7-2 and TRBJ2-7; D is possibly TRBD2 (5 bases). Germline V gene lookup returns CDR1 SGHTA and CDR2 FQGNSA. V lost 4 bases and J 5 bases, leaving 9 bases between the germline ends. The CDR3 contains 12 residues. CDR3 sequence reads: CASSYSGNEQYF. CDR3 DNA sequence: TGTGCCAGCAGCTACTCCGGGAACGAGCAGTACTTC.

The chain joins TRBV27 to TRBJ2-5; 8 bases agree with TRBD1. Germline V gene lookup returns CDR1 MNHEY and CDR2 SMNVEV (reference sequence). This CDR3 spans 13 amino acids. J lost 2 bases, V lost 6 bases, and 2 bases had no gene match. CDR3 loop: CASSRQGQETQYF. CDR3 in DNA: TGTGCCAGCAGCAGACAGGGGCAAGAGACCCAGTACTTC.

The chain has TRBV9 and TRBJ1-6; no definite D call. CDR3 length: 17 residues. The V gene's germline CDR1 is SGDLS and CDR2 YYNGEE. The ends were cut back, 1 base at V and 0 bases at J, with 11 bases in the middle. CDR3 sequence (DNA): TGTGCCAGCAGCGTACGAGCCGGGAGCTCCTATAATTCACCCCTCCACTTT. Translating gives CASSVRAGSSYNSPLHF.

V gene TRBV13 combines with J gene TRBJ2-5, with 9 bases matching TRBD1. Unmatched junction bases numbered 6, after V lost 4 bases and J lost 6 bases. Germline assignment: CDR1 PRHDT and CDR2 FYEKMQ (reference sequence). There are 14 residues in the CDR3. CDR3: CASSSGQGRQTQYF. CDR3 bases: TGTGCCAGCAGCTCTGGACAGGGGAGGCAGACCCAGTACTTC.

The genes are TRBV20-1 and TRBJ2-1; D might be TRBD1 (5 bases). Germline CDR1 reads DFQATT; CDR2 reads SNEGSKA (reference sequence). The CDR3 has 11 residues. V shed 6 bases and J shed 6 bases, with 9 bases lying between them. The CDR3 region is CSALRGNEQFF. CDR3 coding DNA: TGCAGTGCCCTAAGGGGCAATGAGCAGTTCTTC.